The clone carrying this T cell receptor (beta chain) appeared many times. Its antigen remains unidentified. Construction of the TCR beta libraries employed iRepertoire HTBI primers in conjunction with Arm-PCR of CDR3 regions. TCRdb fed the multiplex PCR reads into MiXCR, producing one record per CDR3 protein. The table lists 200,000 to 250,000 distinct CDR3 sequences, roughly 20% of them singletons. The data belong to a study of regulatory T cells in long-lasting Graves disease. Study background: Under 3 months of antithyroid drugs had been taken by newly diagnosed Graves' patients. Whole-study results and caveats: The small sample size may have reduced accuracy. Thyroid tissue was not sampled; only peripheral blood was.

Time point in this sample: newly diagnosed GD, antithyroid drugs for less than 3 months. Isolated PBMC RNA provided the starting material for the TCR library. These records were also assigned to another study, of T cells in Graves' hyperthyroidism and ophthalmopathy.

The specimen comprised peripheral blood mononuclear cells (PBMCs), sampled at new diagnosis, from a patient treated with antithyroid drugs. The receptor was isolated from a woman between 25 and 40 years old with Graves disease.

The chain's CDR3 is CASKNRGRRTEAFF. CDR3 coding DNA: TGTGCCAGCAAGAACAGGGGGCGGCGCACTGAAGCTTTCTTT. The gene calls are TRBV6-1 and TRBJ1-1; TRBD1 agrees at 9 bases. The CDR3 has 14 residues. From germline, CDR1 is MNHNS and CDR2 SASEGT. J was trimmed by 4 bases and V by 7 bases; bases with no gene match: 7.